This T cell receptor (beta chain) was recovered during a study of T cell responses to AZD1222 COVID-19 vaccine. Overall study findings and caveats: Most donors were white British, females outnumbered males, and clonal diversity was possibly underestimated. Reportedly, close to half of spike-specific TCRs are directed against unmutated variant regions.

Here immunoSEQ multiplex PCR was the method, and the copy in TCRdb shows in-frame clones only, minus some. The profile shows about 120,000 clones, 92% of them singletons. Notes on this clone: The antigen remains undetermined.

Germline V CDR1 and CDR2: LNHDA, SQIVND (reference sequence). V shed 8 bases and J shed 4 bases, with 20 bases lying between them. CDR3 length: 15 residues. The V gene is TRBV19, the J gene TRBJ1-1; D unresolved. The sequence was collected from an adult in good health. The sequencing used peripheral blood, collected on day 0 of AZD1222 vaccination. CDR3 nucleotides: TGTGCCAGTGCTCAGAAGGTAATAATACTCACTGAAGCTTTCTTT. The encoded protein is CASAQKVIILTEAFF.